One sample yielded the 14 T cell receptor beta chains listed below, sequenced in a study of cytomegalovirus exposure and HLA in healthy donors. Amplification used 60 Vbeta primers and 13 Jbeta primers. Repertoires were generated with immunoSEQ multiplex PCR, while TCRdb's copy carries only in-frame clones and drops some. The profile shows 100,000 to 150,000 clones, around three quarters of them singletons. Sequenced material: PBMCs. These receptors were obtained from a woman aged 40 to 50 in good health and CMV-seronegative.

The chain has TRBV4-1 and TRBJ2-5; 8 bases agree with TRBD2. This CDR3 spans 18 amino acids. Unmatched junction bases numbered 9, after V lost 0 bases and J lost 0 bases. Germline CDR1 and CDR2: MGHRA and YSYEKL. As DNA, the CDR3 is TGCGCCAGCAGCCAAGATCGAGGCCCTAGCGGGTACCAAGAGACCCAGTACTTC. Translating it yields CASSQDRGPSGYQETQYF.

This clone was detected only a few times. V and J are TRBV6-6 and TRBJ2-1; no reliable D call. The germline CDR1 and CDR2 sequences are MNHNY and SVGAGI (reference sequence). This CDR3 is 13 amino acids long. The germline V and J ends were trimmed by 8 bases and 0 bases, with 8 bases remaining between them. The CDR3 loop reads CASFYASYNEQFF. CDR3 DNA sequence: TGTGCCAGCTTCTACGCCTCCTACAATGAGCAGTTCTTC.

The gene calls are TRBV4-2 and TRBJ2-7, with 10 bases lining up with TRBD2. The CDR3 contains 17 residues. In germline, CDR1 is LGHNA, CDR2 YNFKEQ. V was clipped by 1 base and J by 3 bases; unmatched bases: 9. The CDR3 coding sequence is TGTGCCAGCAGCCAAGGGGTAGCGGGAGGTTGGGGCTACGAGCAGTACTTC. Its protein is CASSQGVAGGWGYEQYF.

This clone turned up a few times. This chain's CDR3 is CASSLDYTYNEQFF. In DNA, the CDR3 is TGTGCCAGCAGCTTGGACTACACGTACAATGAGCAGTTCTTC. The chain couples TRBV11-3 to TRBJ2-1; maybe TRBD2 (6 bases). The CDR3 is made up of 14 amino acids. Trimming removed 3 bases at V and 4 bases at J, with 10 bases between. The germline gives CDR1 SGHNT, CDR2 YENEEA.

The CDR3 DNA follows: TGTGCCAGCAGACCTACAGCATCCAGGGTGTCCTACGAGCAGTACTTC. Protein sequence: CASRPTASRVSYEQYF. The V call is TRBV7-9, the J call TRBJ2-7, with a possible D match to TRBD1 (5 bases). V was shortened by 6 bases and J by 1 base, with 19 bases between the two germline ends. The CDR3 loop spans 16 amino acids. Germline CDR1 reads SEHNR; CDR2 reads FQNEAQ (reference sequence).

The chain has TRBV13 and TRBJ2-7, with D uncertain. Trimming cost V 2 bases and J 0 bases, with 2 bases left between them. This CDR3 has 12 amino acids. The germline gives CDR1 PRHDT, CDR2 FYEKMQ (reference sequence). CDR3: CASSLRSYEQYF. Here the CDR3 DNA reads TGTGCCAGCAGCTTACGCTCCTACGAGCAGTACTTC.

This chain uses TRBV6-5 with TRBJ2-7, with TRBD1 identical over 8 bases. The V gene end was trimmed by 6 bases and the J gene end by 0 bases; junction bases not matched to a gene: 7. The CDR3 consists of 15 residues. CDR1 and CDR2 from the germline V gene are MNHEY and SVGAGI. CDR3 in DNA: TGTGCCAGCAGGACCGGGACAGGTGCCTCCTACGAGCAGTACTTC. The encoded protein is CASRTGTGASYEQYF.

This clone was seen only a few times. The rearrangement links TRBV19 to TRBJ1-2; a possible D gene is TRBD1 (5 bases). Per the germline V gene, CDR1 is LNHDA and CDR2 is SQIVND (reference sequence). V shed 3 bases and J shed 4 bases, with 9 bases lying between them. The CDR3 spans 13 residues. The CDR3 loop reads CASSISQGYGYTF. As DNA, the CDR3 is TGTGCCAGTAGTATCTCGCAGGGCTATGGCTACACCTTC.

J is TRBJ2-7 and V is TRBV5-4; D not resolved. The V end was cut by 0 bases, the J end by 4 bases, with 14 bases between. This CDR3 contains 15 residues. Per germline, CDR1 SGHNT and CDR2 YYREEE (reference sequence). The CDR3 reads CASSLGLVSKYEQYF. The CDR3 DNA sequence: TGTGCCAGCAGCTTGGGGCTAGTAAGTAAGTACGAGCAGTACTTC.

The genes are TRBV7-6 and TRBJ2-5; 9 nucleotides line up with TRBD1. The trim removed 2 bases at V and 7 bases at J, leaving 14 bases unmatched. The CDR3 runs 17 residues. Germline V gives CDR1 SGHVS, CDR2 FNYEAQ. The CDR3 sequence is CASSLSRWTGEERTQYF. DNA for the CDR3: TGTGCCAGCAGCTTATCCCGTTGGACAGGGGAAGAGAGGACCCAGTACTTC.

This chain uses TRBV13 with TRBJ2-5; 7 nucleotides line up with TRBD2. Germline-derived CDR1 and CDR2 are PRHDT and FYEKMQ (reference sequence). The CDR3 totals 15 residues. The junction had 2 bases not matched to a gene; V was cut back by 0 bases and J by 1 base. The CDR3 DNA is TGTGCCAGCAGCTTAGGTCTAGCGGCCCAAGAGACCCAGTACTTC. This codes for CASSLGLAAQETQYF.

J is TRBJ2-7 and V is TRBV6-5; a weak D match, TRBD1 (6 bases). Deletions cut 2 bases from V and 0 bases from J, with 14 bases between. This CDR3 has 16 amino acids. CDR1 and CDR2 from the germline V gene are MNHEY and SVGAGI. CDR3 DNA sequence: TGTGCCAGCAGTTACGGTACGGGGACACACTCCTACGAGCAGTACTTC. This codes for CASSYGTGTHSYEQYF.

This clone appeared a few times. The rearrangement joins TRBV5-5 to TRBJ2-3, with TRBD2 matching over 12 bases. Germline CDR1 is SGHKS and CDR2 is YYEKEE (reference sequence). The trim removed 4 bases at V and 0 bases at J, leaving 3 bases unmatched. The CDR3 is made up of 16 amino acids. The chain's CDR3 is CASSQGLAGSTDTQYF. For the CDR3, the DNA is TGTGCCAGCAGCCAGGGACTAGCGGGCAGCACAGATACGCAGTATTTT.

As regards this clone: This sample also contains other DNA sequences that code for the same CDR3. The chain uses TRBV15 and TRBJ2-3, with 9 bases aligning to TRBD2. This CDR3 region has 17 residues. After removal of 3 bases from V and 5 bases from J, the junction contained 12 bases not matched to a gene. The V gene's germline CDR1 is LNHNV and CDR2 YYDKDF (reference sequence). DNA of the CDR3: TGTGCCACCAGCAGTAGATCAGCGGGGGGCCGGAGAGATACGCAGTATTTT. Amino acids: CATSSRSAGGRRDTQYF.